This T cell receptor (beta chain) derives from a study of T cell responses to AZD1222 COVID-19 vaccine. Study outcomes and limitations: White British people made up most donors, females outnumbered males, and clonal diversity was possibly underestimated. At study baseline, merely a handful of AZD1222 recipients were seropositive. Nearly half of unique spike-specific TCRs reportedly avoided B.1.351 and B.1.1.7 mutated regions. Every sample of the repertoires postdated the peak T cell response.

On this clone itself: Its antigen is still unknown.

V was shortened by 2 bases and J by 6 bases, with 11 bases between the two germline ends. The CDR3 loop spans 14 amino acids. Looked up from germline, CDR1 is SGHVS and CDR2 is FQNEAQ. Sequencing was performed with immunoSEQ multiplex PCR; in TCRdb, only in-frame clones are kept and a portion is missing. The sample lists approximately 90,000 clones, around 91% occurring once. The TCR was taken from an adult who received the AZD1222 COVID-19 vaccine. This chain joins TRBV7-8 and TRBJ1-3; weak D call: TRBD1 (6 bases). Sample: peripheral blood, taken 28 days after the second AZD1222 dose. The DNA for the CDR3 is TGTGCCAGCAGCTTAAGGGGGACGGCAAACACCATATATTTT. It codes for CASSLRGTANTIYF.